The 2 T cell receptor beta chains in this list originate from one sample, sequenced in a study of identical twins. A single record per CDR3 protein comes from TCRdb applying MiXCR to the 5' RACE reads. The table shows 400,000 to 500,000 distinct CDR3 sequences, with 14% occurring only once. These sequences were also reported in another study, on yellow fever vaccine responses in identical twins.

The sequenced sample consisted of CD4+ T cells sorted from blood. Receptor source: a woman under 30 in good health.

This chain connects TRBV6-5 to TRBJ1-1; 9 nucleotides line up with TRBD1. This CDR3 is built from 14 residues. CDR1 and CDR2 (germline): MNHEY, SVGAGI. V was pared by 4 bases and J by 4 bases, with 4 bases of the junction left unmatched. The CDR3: CASSSQGASTEAFF. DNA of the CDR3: TGTGCCAGCAGTTCACAGGGGGCGAGCACTGAAGCTTTCTTT.

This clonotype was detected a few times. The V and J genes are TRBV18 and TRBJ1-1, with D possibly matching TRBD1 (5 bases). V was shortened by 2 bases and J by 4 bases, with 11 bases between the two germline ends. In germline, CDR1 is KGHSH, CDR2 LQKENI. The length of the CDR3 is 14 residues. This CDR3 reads CASSPRGSTTEAFF. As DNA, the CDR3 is TGTGCCAGCTCACCAAGGGGCAGTACCACTGAAGCTTTCTTT.